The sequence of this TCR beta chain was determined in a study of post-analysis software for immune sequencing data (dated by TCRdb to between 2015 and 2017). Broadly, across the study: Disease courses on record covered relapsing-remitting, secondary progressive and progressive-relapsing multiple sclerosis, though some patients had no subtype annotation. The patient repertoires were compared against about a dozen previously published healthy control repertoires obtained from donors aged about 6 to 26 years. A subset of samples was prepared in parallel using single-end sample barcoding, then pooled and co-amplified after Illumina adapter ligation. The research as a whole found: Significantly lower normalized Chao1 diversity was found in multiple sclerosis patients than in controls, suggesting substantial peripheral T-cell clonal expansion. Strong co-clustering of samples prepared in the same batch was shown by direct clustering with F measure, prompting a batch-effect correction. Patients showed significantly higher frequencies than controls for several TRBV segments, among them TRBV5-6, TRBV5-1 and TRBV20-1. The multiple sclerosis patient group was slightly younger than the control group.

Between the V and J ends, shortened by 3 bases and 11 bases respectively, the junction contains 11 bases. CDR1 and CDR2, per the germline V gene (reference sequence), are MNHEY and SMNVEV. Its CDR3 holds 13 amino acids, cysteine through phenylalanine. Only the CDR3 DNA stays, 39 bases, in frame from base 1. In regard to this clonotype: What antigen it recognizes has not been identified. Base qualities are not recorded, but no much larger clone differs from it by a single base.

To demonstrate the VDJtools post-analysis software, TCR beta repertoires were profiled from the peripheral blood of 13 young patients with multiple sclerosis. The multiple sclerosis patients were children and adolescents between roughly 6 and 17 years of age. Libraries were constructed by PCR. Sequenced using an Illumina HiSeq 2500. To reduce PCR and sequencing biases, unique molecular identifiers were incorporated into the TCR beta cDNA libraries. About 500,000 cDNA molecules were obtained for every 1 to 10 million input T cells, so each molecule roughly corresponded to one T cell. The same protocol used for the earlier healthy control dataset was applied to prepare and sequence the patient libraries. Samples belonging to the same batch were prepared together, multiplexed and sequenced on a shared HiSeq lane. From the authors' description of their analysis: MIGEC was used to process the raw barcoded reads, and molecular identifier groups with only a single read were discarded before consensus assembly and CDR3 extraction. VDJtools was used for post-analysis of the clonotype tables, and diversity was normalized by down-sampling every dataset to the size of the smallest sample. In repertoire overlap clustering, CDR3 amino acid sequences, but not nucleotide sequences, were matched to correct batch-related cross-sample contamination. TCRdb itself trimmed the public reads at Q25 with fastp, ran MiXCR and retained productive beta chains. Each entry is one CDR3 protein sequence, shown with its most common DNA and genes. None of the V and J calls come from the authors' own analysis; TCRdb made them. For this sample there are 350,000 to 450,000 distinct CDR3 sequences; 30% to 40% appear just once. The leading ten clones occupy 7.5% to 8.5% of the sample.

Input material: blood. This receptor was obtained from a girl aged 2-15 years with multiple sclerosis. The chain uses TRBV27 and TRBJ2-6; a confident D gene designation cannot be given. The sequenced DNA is TGTGCCAGCAGTTTCCGAGACACTCACGTCCTGACTTTC. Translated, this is CASSFRDTHVLTF.